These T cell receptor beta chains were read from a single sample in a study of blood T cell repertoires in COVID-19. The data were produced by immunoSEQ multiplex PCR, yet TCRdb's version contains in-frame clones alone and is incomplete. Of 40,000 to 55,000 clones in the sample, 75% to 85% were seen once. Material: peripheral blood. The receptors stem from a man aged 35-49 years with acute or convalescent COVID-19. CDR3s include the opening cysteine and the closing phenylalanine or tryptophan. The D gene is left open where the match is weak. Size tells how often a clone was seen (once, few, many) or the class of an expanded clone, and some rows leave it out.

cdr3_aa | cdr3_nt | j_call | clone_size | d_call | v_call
CASSGWGLRTDTQYF | TGTGCCAGTAGTGGATGGGGGCTTCGGACAGATACGCAGTATTTT | TRBJ2-3 | - | - | TRBV19
CASTSSGRDQYSGNTIYF | TGTGCCAGTACCTCAAGTGGCAGGGATCAATACTCTGGAAACACCATATATTTT | TRBJ1-3 | - | - | TRBV19
CASSRRTGGEAEAFF | TGTGCCAGCAGCCGCAGGACAGGGGGCGAAGCTGAAGCTTTCTTT | TRBJ1-1 | - | TRBD1 | TRBV2
CASSPLNEQYF | TGTGCCAGCAGCCCACTTAACGAGCAGTACTTC | TRBJ2-7 | many | - | TRBV5-5
CAWSDRAGGINEQFF | TGTGCCTGGAGTGATAGGGCGGGAGGCATCAATGAGCAGTTCTTC | TRBJ2-1 | - | TRBD2 | TRBV30
CASSPKQGIGQPQHF | TGTGCCAGCTCACCGAAACAGGGGATTGGTCAGCCCCAGCATTTT | TRBJ1-5 | - | TRBD1 | TRBV18
CASRRGGTSEGYEQYF | TGCGCCAGCAGACGGGGAGGGACTAGCGAGGGGTACGAGCAGTACTTC | TRBJ2-7 | - | TRBD2 | TRBV5-1
CASSPMFAGVADTQYF | TGCGCCAGCAGCCCCATGTTCGCGGGAGTCGCAGATACGCAGTATTTT | TRBJ2-3 | - | TRBD2 | TRBV4-1
CASSTRGGLAQNTGELFF | TGTGCCAGCAGCACGAGGGGGGGACTAGCGCAGAACACCGGGGAGCTGTTTTTT | TRBJ2-2 | - | TRBD2 | TRBV5-4
CASSPGTGHTGELFF | TGTGCCAGCAGCCCAGGGACAGGACACACCGGGGAGCTGTTTTTT | TRBJ2-2 | few | TRBD1 | TRBV5-6
CASSRTGQGAFF | TGTGCCAGCAGTCGAACCGGACAGGGGGCTTTCTTT | TRBJ1-1 | - | TRBD1 | TRBV6-5
CASSEQYRGGNEQFF | TGTGCCAGCAGTGAACAATACAGGGGGGGCAATGAGCAGTTCTTC | TRBJ2-1 | - | - | TRBV6-1
CASSIWTGTQPQHF | TGTGCCAGTAGTATTTGGACAGGGACCCAGCCCCAGCATTTT | TRBJ1-5 | - | TRBD1 | TRBV19
CAWSTGPNQPQHF | TGTGCCTGGAGTACAGGGCCTAATCAGCCCCAGCATTTT | TRBJ1-5 | - | - | TRBV30
CAWSRPAGENYEQYF | TGTGCCTGGAGCCGGCCGGCAGGGGAAAACTACGAGCAGTACTTC | TRBJ2-7 | - | - | TRBV30
CASSQGVIGGPGETQYF | TGTGCCAGCAGCCAAGGGGTGATCGGGGGGCCGGGAGAGACCCAGTACTTC | TRBJ2-5 | once | - | TRBV3-1/TRBV3-2
CATSRDGRGGRDTQYF | TGTGCCACCAGCAGAGATGGGCGGGGGGGCAGGGATACGCAGTATTTT | TRBJ2-3 | - | TRBD2 | TRBV15
CASSPGTGKTQYF | TGTGCCAGCAGCCCTGGGACAGGGAAGACCCAGTACTTC | TRBJ2-5 | - | TRBD1 | TRBV7-7
CASSPRTSGRIGNEQFF | TGTGCCAGCTCACCAAGGACTAGCGGGAGAATAGGGAATGAGCAGTTCTTC | TRBJ2-1 | - | TRBD2 | TRBV18
CASSIGAHITDTQYF | TGCGCCAGCTCAATTGGGGCCCATATCACAGATACGCAGTATTTT | TRBJ2-3 | - | - | TRBV5-1
CASTHGGTGRDTQYF | TGTGCCAGCACCCATGGGGGGACAGGGCGAGATACGCAGTATTTT | TRBJ2-3 | - | TRBD1 | TRBV6-5
CASTRQGGITEAFF | TGTGCCAGTACCCGGCAAGGGGGTATCACTGAAGCTTTCTTT | TRBJ1-1 | - | - | TRBV19
CASTEGGGANYGYTF | TGTGCCAGCACCGAAGGTGGGGGGGCTAACTATGGCTACACCTTC | TRBJ1-2 | - | - | TRBV6-5